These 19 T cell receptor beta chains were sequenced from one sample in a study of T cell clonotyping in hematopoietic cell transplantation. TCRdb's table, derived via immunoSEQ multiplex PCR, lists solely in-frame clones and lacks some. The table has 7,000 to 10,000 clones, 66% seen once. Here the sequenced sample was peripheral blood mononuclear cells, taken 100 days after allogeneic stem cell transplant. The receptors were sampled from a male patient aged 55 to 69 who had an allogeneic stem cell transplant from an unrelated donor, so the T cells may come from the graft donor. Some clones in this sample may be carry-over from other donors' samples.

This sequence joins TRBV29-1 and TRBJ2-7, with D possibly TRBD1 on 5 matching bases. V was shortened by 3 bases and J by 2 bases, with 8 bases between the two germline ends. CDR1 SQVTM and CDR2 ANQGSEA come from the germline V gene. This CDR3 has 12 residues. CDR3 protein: CSVEKGPYEQYF. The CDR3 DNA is TGCAGCGTTGAGAAGGGGCCCTACGAGCAGTACTTC.

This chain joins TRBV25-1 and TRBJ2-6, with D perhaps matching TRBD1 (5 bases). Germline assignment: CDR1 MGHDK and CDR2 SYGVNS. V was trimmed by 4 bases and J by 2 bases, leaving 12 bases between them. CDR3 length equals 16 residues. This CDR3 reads CASSAPGAPGANVLTF. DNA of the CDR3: TGTGCCAGCAGTGCGCCTGGGGCGCCTGGGGCCAACGTCCTGACTTTC.

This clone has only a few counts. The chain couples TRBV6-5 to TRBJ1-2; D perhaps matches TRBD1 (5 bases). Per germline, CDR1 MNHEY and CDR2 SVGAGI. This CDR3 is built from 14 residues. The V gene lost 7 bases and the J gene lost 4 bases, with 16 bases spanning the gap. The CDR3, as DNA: TGTGCCAGCACGGAGGGCCGGGGGACCTATGGCTACACCTTC. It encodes CASTEGRGTYGYTF.

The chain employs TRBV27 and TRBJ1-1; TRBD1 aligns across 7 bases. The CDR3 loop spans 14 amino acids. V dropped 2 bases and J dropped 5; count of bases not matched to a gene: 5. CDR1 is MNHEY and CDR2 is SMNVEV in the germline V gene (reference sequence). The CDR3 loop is CASSLVRGKTEAFF. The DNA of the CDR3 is TGTGCCAGCAGTTTAGTCAGGGGGAAGACTGAAGCTTTCTTT.

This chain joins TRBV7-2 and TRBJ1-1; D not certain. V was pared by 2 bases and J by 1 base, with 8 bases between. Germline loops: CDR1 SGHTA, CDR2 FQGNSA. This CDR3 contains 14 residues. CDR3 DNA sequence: TGTGCCAGCAGCTTATTGGCTGGGAACACTGAAGCTTTCTTT. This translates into CASSLLAGNTEAFF.

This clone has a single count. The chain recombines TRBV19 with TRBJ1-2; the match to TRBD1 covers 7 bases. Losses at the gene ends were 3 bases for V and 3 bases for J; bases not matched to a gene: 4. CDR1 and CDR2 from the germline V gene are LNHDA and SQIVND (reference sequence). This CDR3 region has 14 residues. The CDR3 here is CASSMARGDYGYTF. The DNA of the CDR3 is TGTGCCAGTAGTATGGCCAGGGGGGACTATGGCTACACCTTC. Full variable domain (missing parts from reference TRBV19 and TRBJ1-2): DGGITQSPKYLFRKEGQNVTLSCEQNLNHDAMYWYRQDPGQGLRLIYYSQIVNDFQKGDIAEGYSVSREKKESFPLTVTSAQKNPTAFYLCASSMARGDYGYTFGSGTRLTVV.

The CDR3 loop is CASSSGLAGGRETQYF. CDR3 sequence (DNA): TGTGCCAGCAGCTCGGGACTAGCGGGAGGTAGAGAGACCCAGTACTTC. The chain has TRBV7-2 and TRBJ2-5, with TRBD2 identical over 15 bases. The CDR3 length is 16 residues. The J segment lost 4 bases and the V segment lost 4 bases, leaving 4 bases of the junction unmatched. From germline, CDR1 is SGHTA and CDR2 FQGNSA.

CDR3 nucleotide sequence: TGTGCCAGCAGCTGGGGGTTTGCGAATCAGCCCCAGCATTTT. Translating gives CASSWGFANQPQHF. The gene calls are TRBV5-6 and TRBJ1-5; TRBD1 is a possible D gene (5 bases). CDR3 length: 14 residues. Germline loops: CDR1 SGHDT, CDR2 YYEEEE. V lost 3 bases and J 4 bases, leaving 11 bases between the germline ends.

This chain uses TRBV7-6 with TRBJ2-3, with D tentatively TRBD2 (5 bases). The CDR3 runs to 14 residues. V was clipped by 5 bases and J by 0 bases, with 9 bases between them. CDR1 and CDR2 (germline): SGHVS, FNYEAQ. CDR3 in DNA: TGTGCCAGCAGCCCCCGCGGGAGCACAGATACGCAGTATTTT. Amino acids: CASSPRGSTDTQYF.

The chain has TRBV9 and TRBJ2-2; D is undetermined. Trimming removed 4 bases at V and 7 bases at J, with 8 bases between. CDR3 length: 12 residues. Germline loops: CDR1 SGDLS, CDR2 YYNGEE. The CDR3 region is CASSPSVGELFF. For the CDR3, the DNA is TGTGCCAGCAGCCCCAGCGTCGGGGAGCTGTTTTTT.

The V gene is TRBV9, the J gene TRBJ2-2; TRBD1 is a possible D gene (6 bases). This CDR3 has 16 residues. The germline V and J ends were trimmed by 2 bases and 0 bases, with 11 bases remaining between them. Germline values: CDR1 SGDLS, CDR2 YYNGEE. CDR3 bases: TGTGCCAGCAGCGTGAGAGGGGGAGCGAACACCGGGGAGCTGTTTTTT. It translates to CASSVRGGANTGELFF.

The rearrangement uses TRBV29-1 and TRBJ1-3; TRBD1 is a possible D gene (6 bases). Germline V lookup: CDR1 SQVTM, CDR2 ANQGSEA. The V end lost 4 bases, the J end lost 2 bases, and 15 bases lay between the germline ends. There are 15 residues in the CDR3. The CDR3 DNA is TGCAGCGTTGTCGAAGGCGCAGGGGCTGGAAACACCATATATTTT. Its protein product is CSVVEGAGAGNTIYF.

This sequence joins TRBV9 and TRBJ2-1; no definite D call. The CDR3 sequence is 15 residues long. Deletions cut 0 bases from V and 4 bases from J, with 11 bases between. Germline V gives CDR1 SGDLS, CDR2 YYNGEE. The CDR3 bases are TGTGCCAGCAGCGTAGAGCCAGGAGTTTACAATGAGCAGTTCTTC. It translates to CASSVEPGVYNEQFF.

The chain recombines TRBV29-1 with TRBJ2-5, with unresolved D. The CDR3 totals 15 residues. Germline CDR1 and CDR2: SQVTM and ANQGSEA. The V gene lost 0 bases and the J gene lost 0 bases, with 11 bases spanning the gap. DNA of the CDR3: TGCAGCGTTGAAGATCGAGAAGGGAACCAAGAGACCCAGTACTTC. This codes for CSVEDREGNQETQYF.

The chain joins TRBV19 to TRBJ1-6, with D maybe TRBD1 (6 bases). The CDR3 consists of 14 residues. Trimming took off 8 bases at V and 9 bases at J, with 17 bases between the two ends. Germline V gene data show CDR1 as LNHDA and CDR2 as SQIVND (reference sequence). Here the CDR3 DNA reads TGTGCCAGTCGATCTCAGGGGCAGGGTTCACCCCTCCACTTT. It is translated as CASRSQGQGSPLHF.

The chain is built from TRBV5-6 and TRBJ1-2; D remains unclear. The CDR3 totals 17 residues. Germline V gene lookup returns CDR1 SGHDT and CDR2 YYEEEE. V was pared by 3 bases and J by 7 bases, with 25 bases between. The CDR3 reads CASSSGGWAGLGAGYTF. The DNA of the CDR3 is TGTGCCAGCAGCTCTGGAGGTTGGGCAGGCTTAGGCGCTGGCTACACCTTC.

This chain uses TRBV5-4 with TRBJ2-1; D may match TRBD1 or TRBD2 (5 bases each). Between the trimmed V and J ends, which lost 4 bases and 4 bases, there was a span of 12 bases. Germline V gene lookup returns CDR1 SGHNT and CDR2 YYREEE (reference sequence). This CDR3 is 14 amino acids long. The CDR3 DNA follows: TGTGCCAGCAGCCGCCCCGGGGCATACAATGAGCAGTTCTTC. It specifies CASSRPGAYNEQFF. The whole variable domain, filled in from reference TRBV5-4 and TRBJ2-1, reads ETGVTQSPTHLIKTRGQQVTLRCSSQSGHNTVSWYQQALGQGPQFIFQYYREEENGRGNFPPRFSGLQFPNYSSELNVNALELDDSALYLCASSRPGAYNEQFFGPGTRLTVL.

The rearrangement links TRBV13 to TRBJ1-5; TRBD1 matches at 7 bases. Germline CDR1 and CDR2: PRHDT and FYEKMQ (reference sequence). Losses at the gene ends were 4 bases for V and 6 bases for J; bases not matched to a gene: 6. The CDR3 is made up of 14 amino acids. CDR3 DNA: TGTGCCAGCAGCTCAGGGGGAGGAGGTCAGCCCCAGCATTTT. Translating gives CASSSGGGGQPQHF.

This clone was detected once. The CDR3 here is CASSSTGSGTDTQYF. The CDR3 nucleotides are TGCGCCAGCAGCTCCACAGGGTCGGGCACAGATACGCAGTATTTT. This chain links TRBV5-1 with TRBJ2-3, with a tentative D call TRBD1 (6 bases). CDR3 length: 15 amino acids. The V gene lost 3 bases and the J gene lost 1 base, with 12 bases spanning the gap. Germline V gene data show CDR1 as SGHRS and CDR2 as YFSETQ. Supplemented by reference TRBV5-1 and TRBJ2-3, the full variable domain reads KAGVTQTPRYLIKTRGQQVTLSCSPISGHRSVSWYQQTPGQGLQFLFEYFSETQRNKGNFPGRFSGRQFSNSRSEMNVSTLELGDSALYLCASSSTGSGTDTQYFGPGTRLTVL.